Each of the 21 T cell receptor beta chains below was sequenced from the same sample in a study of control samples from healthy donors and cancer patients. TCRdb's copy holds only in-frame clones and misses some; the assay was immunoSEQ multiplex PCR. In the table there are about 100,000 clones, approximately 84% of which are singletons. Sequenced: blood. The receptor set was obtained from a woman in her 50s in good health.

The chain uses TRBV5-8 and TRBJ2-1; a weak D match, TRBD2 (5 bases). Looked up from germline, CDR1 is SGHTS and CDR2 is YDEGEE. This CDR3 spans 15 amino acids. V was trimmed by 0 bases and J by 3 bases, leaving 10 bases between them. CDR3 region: CASSLAGLGYNEQFF. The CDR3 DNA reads TGTGCCAGCAGCTTGGCCGGACTCGGCTACAATGAGCAGTTCTTC. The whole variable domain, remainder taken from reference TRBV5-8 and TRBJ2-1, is EAGVTQSPTHLIKTRGQQATLRCSPISGHTSVYWYQQALGLGLQFLLWYDEGEERNRGNFPPRFSGRQFPNYSSELNVNALELEDSALYLCASSLAGLGYNEQFFGPGTRLTVL.

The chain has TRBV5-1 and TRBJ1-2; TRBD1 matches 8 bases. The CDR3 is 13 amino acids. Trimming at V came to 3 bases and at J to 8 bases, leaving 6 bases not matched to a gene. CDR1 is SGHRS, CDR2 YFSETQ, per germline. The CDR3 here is CASSSDRGGGYTF. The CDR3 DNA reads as TGCGCCAGCAGCTCAGACAGGGGCGGGGGCTACACCTTC.

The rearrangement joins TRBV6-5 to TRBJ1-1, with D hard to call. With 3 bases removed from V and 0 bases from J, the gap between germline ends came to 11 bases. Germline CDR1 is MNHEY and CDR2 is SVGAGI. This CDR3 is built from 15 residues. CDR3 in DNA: TGTGCCAGCAGTTATTTTAAAGAGATGAACACTGAAGCTTTCTTT. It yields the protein CASSYFKEMNTEAFF.

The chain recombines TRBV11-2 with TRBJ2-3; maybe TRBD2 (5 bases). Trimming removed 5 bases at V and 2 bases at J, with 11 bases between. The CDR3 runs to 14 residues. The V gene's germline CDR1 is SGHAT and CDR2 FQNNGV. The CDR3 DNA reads TGTGCCAGCAGCCTTGGAGGATACACAGATACGCAGTATTTT. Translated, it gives CASSLGGYTDTQYF. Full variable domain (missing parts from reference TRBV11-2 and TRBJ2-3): EAGVAQSPRYKIIEKRQSVAFWCNPISGHATLYWYQQILGQGPKLLIQFQNNGVVDDSQLPKDRFSAERLKGVDSTLKIQPAKLEDSAVYLCASSLGGYTDTQYFGPGTRLTVL.

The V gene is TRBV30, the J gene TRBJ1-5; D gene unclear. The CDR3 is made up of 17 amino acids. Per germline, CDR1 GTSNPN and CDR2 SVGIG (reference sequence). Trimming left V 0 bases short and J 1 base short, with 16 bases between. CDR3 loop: CAWSVGRSIRSNQPQHF. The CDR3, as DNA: TGTGCCTGGAGTGTAGGCAGGAGCATTAGAAGCAATCAGCCCCAGCATTTT.

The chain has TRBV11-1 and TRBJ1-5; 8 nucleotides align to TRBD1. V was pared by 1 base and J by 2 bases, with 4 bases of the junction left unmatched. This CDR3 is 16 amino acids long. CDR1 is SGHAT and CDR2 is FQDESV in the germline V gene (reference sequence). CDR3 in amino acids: CASSLELTGGNQPQHF. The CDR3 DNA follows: TGTGCCAGCAGCTTAGAGTTGACAGGGGGCAATCAGCCCCAGCATTTT.

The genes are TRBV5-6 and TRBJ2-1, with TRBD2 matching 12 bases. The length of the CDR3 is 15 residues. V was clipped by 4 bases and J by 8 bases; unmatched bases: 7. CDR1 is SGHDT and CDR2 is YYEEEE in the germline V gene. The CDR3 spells CASSLGASGRDEQFF. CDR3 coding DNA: TGTGCCAGCAGCCTGGGGGCTAGCGGGAGGGATGAGCAGTTCTTC.

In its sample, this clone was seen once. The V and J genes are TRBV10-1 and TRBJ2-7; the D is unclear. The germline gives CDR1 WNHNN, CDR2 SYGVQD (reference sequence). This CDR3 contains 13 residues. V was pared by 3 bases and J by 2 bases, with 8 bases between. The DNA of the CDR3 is TGCGCCAGCAGTGAAACAGCAACCTACGAGCAGTACTTC. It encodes CASSETATYEQYF.

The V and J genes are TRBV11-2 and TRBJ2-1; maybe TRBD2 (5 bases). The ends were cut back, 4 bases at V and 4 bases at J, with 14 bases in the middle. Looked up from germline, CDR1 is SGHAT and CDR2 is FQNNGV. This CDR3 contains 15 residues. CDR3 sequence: CASSSRTGKYNEQFF. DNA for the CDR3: TGTGCCAGCAGCTCTCGAACGGGAAAATACAATGAGCAGTTCTTC.

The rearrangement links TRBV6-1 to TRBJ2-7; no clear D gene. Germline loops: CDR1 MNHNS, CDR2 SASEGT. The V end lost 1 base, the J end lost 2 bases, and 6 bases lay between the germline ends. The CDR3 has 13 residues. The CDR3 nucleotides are TGTGCCAGCAGTGAAGGTGTACCCTACGAGCAGTACGTC. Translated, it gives CASSEGVPYEQYV.

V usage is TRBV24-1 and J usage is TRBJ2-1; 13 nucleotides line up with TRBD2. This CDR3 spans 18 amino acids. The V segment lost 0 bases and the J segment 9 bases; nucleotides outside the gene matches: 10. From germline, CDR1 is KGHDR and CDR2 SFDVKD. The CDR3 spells CATSDLSGLAGVRGEQFF. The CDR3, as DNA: TGTGCCACCAGTGATTTGTCCGGACTAGCGGGAGTTCGCGGTGAGCAGTTCTTC.

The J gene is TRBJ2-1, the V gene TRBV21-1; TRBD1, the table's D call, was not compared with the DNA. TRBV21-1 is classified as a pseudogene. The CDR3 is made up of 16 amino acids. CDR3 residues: CASSTWDRGRPNEQFF. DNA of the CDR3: TGTGCCAGCAGCACATGGGACAGGGGGCGCCCCAATGAGCAGTTCTTC.

DNA for the CDR3: TGCAGTGCTAGTTTCGCGGTAACGGGCAATCAGCCCCAGCATTTT. Protein product: CSASFAVTGNQPQHF. J is TRBJ1-5 and V is TRBV20-1; D unresolved. The CDR3 runs 15 residues. V was shortened by 3 bases and J by 2 bases, with 14 bases between the two germline ends. The germline gives CDR1 DFQATT, CDR2 SNEGSKA (reference sequence).

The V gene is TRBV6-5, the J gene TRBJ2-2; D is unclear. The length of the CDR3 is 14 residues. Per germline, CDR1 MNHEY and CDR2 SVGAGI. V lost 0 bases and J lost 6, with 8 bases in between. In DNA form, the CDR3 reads TGTGCCAGCAGTTACTCACCTATTTCCGGGGAGCTGTTTTTT. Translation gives CASSYSPISGELFF.

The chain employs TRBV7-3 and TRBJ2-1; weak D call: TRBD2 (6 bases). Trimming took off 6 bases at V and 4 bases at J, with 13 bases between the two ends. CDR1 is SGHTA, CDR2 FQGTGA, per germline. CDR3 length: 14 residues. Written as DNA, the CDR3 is TGTGCCAGCAGTCGGGAGTTCGGTTACAATGAGCAGTTCTTC. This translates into CASSREFGYNEQFF.

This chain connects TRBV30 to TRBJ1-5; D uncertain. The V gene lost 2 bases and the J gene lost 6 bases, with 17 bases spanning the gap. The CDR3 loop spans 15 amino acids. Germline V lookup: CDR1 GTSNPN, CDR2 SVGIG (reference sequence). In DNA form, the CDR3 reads TGTGCCTGGAGTTGGCCGTCAACCTCAGGTCAGCCCCAGCATTTT. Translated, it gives CAWSWPSTSGQPQHF.

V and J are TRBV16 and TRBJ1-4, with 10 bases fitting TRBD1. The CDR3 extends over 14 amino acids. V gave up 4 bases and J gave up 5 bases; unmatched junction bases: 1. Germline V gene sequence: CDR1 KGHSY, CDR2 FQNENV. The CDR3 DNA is TGTGCCAGCAGCCCGGACAGGGGGAATGAAAAACTGTTTTTT. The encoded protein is CASSPDRGNEKLFF.

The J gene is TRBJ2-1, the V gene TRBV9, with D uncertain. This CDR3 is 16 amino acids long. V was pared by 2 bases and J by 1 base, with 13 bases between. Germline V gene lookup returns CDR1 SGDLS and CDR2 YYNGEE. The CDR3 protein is CASSVDSRKSYNEQFF. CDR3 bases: TGTGCCAGCAGCGTTGATTCCAGAAAATCCTACAATGAGCAGTTCTTC.

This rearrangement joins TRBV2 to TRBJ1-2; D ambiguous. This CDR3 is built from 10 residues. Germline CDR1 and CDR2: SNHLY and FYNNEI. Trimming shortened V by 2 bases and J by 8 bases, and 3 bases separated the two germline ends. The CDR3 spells CASSEPGYTF. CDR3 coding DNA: TGTGCCAGCAGTGAACCGGGCTACACCTTC.

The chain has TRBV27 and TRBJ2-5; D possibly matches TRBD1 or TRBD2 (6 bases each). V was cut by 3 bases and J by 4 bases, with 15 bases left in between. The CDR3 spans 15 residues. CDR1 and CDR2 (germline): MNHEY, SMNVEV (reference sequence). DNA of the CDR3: TGTGCCAGCAGTTTTAGAGGCGGAGGGGGAGAGACCCAGTACTTC. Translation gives CASSFRGGGGETQYF.

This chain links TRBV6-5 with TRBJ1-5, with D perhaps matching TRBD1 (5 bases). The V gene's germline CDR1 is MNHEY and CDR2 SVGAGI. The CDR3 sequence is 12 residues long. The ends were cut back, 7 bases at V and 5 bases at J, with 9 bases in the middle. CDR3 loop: CASMWGDQPQHF. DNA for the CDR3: TGTGCCAGCATGTGGGGGGATCAGCCCCAGCATTTT.